The 21 T cell receptor beta chains below come from one sample, sequenced in a study of blood T cell repertoires in COVID-19. Here immunoSEQ multiplex PCR was the method, and the copy in TCRdb shows in-frame clones only, minus some. Among some 210,000 clones, 80% were seen once, and the ten largest hold about 4.3%. Material for sequencing was PBMCs or T cells enriched from blood (not recorded which). These receptors were collected from a man between 25 and 39 years old with acute COVID-19.

The rearrangement uses TRBV5-6 and TRBJ1-2, with TRBD1 matching over 10 bases. Germline CDR1 SGHDT, CDR2 YYEEEE. V gave up 3 bases and J gave up 6 bases; unmatched junction bases: 2. The CDR3 has 13 residues. CDR3 DNA sequence: TGTGCCAGCAGCTGGGACAGGGGAAATGGCTACACCTTC. Translating it yields CASSWDRGNGYTF.

The J gene is TRBJ1-2, the V gene TRBV2; D is unresolved. Germline values: CDR1 SNHLY, CDR2 FYNNEI. This CDR3 has 11 amino acids. Trimming cost V 6 bases and J 8 bases, with 10 bases left between them. This CDR3 is CASRLTFGYTF. CDR3 coding DNA: TGTGCCAGCAGACTGACTTTCGGCTACACCTTC.

This clone was picked up a small number of times. V and J are TRBV10-1 and TRBJ2-7; D unclear. V dropped 0 bases and J dropped 2 bases, with 8 bases sitting between them. Germline CDR1 is WNHNN and CDR2 is SYGVQD (reference sequence). The CDR3 runs to 14 residues. The CDR3 spells CASSESSGPYEQYF. The DNA of the CDR3 is TGCGCCAGCAGTGAGTCGTCAGGTCCCTACGAGCAGTACTTC.

The chain links TRBV7-3 to TRBJ2-1; 9 nucleotides match TRBD1. CDR1 and CDR2 (germline): SGHTA, FQGTGA. J gave up 12 bases and V 4 bases, and 7 bases lay outside the gene matches. The CDR3 runs to 13 residues. CDR3 in amino acids: CASSSEQGAMQFF. The CDR3 coding sequence is TGTGCCAGCAGCTCCGAACAGGGGGCGATGCAGTTCTTC.

The genes are TRBV5-1 and TRBJ1-2; a weak D match, TRBD1 (5 bases). V was shortened by 1 base and J by 5 bases, with 12 bases between the two germline ends. There are 14 residues in the CDR3. Germline lookup yields CDR1 SGHRS and CDR2 YFSETQ. CDR3 protein: CASSLSSGEYGYTF. The CDR3 bases are TGCGCCAGCAGCTTGTCTTCGGGGGAATATGGCTACACCTTC.

The genes are TRBV3-1 (or the pseudogene TRBV3-2) and TRBJ1-5; D ambiguous. Trimming took 3 bases from V and 0 from J, leaving 9 bases between them. The CDR3 sequence is 15 residues long. The germline V gene encodes CDR1 LGHDT and CDR2 YNNKEL (reference sequence). Here the CDR3 DNA reads TGTGCCAGCAGCCACGGTTTTTATAGCAATCAGCCCCAGCATTTT. Protein sequence: CASSHGFYSNQPQHF.

The chain links TRBV9 to TRBJ1-2; D possibly corresponds to TRBD1 (6 bases). This CDR3 has 14 residues. Trimming pared 0 bases from V and 2 bases from J, leaving 8 bases between. Germline V gene sequence: CDR1 SGDLS, CDR2 YYNGEE. In DNA form, the CDR3 reads TGTGCCAGCAGCGTAGGTGGACAGAACTATGGCTACACCTTC. Residues: CASSVGGQNYGYTF.

This chain connects TRBV23-1 to TRBJ2-4; possibly TRBD2 for D (6 bases). TRBV23-1 is known as an ORF, though its function is uncertain. V was clipped by 0 bases and J by 0 bases, with 15 bases between them. There are 18 residues in the CDR3. Written as DNA, the CDR3 is TGCGCCAGCAGTCAATCGTGGAGGGTAGGAATAGCCAAAAACATTCAGTACTTC. Protein sequence: CASSQSWRVGIAKNIQYF.

This clone turned up a few times. V is TRBV4-1 and J is TRBJ2-2; 9 bases agree with TRBD2. CDR1 is MGHRA, CDR2 YSYEKL, per germline. The V segment lost 0 bases and the J segment 6 bases; nucleotides outside the gene matches: 8. CDR3 size: 17 residues. Here the CDR3 DNA reads TGCGCCAGCAGCCAAGAATTGGGACTAGCAGGTCCCGGGGAGCTGTTTTTT. Protein sequence: CASSQELGLAGPGELFF.

This clone was counted between two and nine times. The chain is built from TRBV25-1 and TRBJ2-3; D is possibly TRBD1 (5 bases). From germline, CDR1 is MGHDK and CDR2 SYGVNS. V gave up 4 bases and J gave up 6 bases, with 26 bases separating them. This CDR3 spans 18 amino acids. The CDR3 region is CASSGSRAGRITLDTQYF. Written as DNA, the CDR3 is TGTGCCAGCAGTGGGTCACGCGCAGGGCGAATTACATTGGATACGCAGTATTTT.

The gene calls are TRBV2 and TRBJ1-1; TRBD1 matches 7 bases. Trimming at V came to 6 bases and at J to 2 bases, leaving 6 bases not matched to a gene. Germline CDR1 SNHLY, CDR2 FYNNEI. This CDR3 spans 14 amino acids. The CDR3 is CASSSGTANTEAFF. In DNA, the CDR3 is TGTGCCAGCAGCTCCGGGACAGCAAACACTGAAGCTTTCTTT.

V gene TRBV6-5 combines with J gene TRBJ1-2; D may be TRBD1 (5 bases). V lost 8 bases, J lost 6 bases, and 19 bases lay in between. Germline CDR1 reads MNHEY; CDR2 reads SVGAGI. The CDR3 is 14 amino acids. Here the CDR3 DNA reads TGTGCCAGCGGGGACTTCCCCTATCTAGATGGCTACACCTTC. The encoded protein is CASGDFPYLDGYTF.

V usage is TRBV27 and J usage is TRBJ2-7; possible D gene TRBD2, 5 bases. CDR3 length: 14 residues. Germline V gene sequence: CDR1 MNHEY, CDR2 SMNVEV (reference sequence). V dropped 7 bases and J dropped 2 bases, with 15 bases sitting between them. As DNA, the CDR3 is TGTGCCAGCAAGGGTGGACTGGACCCCTACGAGCAGTACTTC. As protein: CASKGGLDPYEQYF.

V gene TRBV9 combines with J gene TRBJ2-5, with 11 bases matching TRBD2. This CDR3 spans 14 amino acids. V was clipped by 8 bases and J by 5 bases; unmatched bases: 8. From germline, CDR1 is SGDLS and CDR2 YYNGEE. CDR3 in DNA: TGTGCCAGTAATAGCGGGGGGGCAGTGGAGACCCAGTACTTC. This codes for CASNSGGAVETQYF.

The gene calls are TRBV5-1 and TRBJ2-2, with TRBD1 matching 10 bases. With V trimmed by 4 bases and J by 3 bases, 3 bases remained unmatched. Germline CDR1 SGHRS, CDR2 YFSETQ. The CDR3 consists of 15 residues. The CDR3: CASSPGTGDTGELFF. The DNA of the CDR3 is TGCGCCAGCAGCCCCGGGACAGGGGACACCGGGGAGCTGTTTTTT.

The chain carries TRBV10-1 and TRBJ2-3, with TRBD1 identical over 7 bases. CDR1 is WNHNN, CDR2 SYGVQD, per germline (reference sequence). The CDR3 consists of 15 residues. V shed 3 bases, J shed 0 bases, and the junction held 3 bases outside the gene matches. CDR3 DNA sequence: TGCGCCAGCAGTGAAGGGACAGTAAGCACAGATACGCAGTATTTT. This translates into CASSEGTVSTDTQYF.

The chain employs TRBV7-2 and TRBJ1-1, with TRBD1 matching over 9 bases. Germline-derived CDR1 and CDR2 are SGHTA and FQGNSA. There are 13 residues in the CDR3. The V segment lost 3 bases and the J segment 11 bases; nucleotides outside the gene matches: 7. The CDR3 DNA is TGTGCCAGCAGCTTGCCGGGACAGGGCTGGGCTTTCTTT. Translating it yields CASSLPGQGWAFF.

The chain joins TRBV2 to TRBJ2-2, with TRBD2 as a possible D gene (5 bases). V lost 6 bases to trimming and J lost 0 bases, with 8 bases between them. The germline CDR1 and CDR2 sequences are SNHLY and FYNNEI. This CDR3 is 14 amino acids long. The CDR3 nucleotides are TGTGCCAGCAGCCCGGGGTCGAACACCGGGGAGCTGTTTTTT. The encoded protein is CASSPGSNTGELFF.

This chain joins TRBV5-1 and TRBJ2-3, with 9 bases lining up with TRBD2. Looked up from germline, CDR1 is SGHRS and CDR2 is YFSETQ. The junction had 2 bases not matched to a gene; V was cut back by 3 bases and J by 0 bases. The CDR3 length is 15 residues. The CDR3 DNA sequence: TGCGCCAGCAGCTGGAGCGGGGGGAGCACAGATACGCAGTATTTT. Translating gives CASSWSGGSTDTQYF.

Note on this clone: This specimen includes other DNA sequences encoding the same CDR3. CDR3 sequence: CASSLQENYGYTF. Here the CDR3 DNA reads TGTGCCAGCAGCTTACAGGAGAACTATGGCTACACCTTC. V gene TRBV9 combines with J gene TRBJ1-2; the D gene is possibly TRBD1 (5 bases). The V end lost 4 bases, the J end lost 2 bases, and 9 bases lay between the germline ends. The germline V gene encodes CDR1 SGDLS and CDR2 YYNGEE. This CDR3 is 13 amino acids long.

The V gene is TRBV5-4, the J gene TRBJ2-1; 7 bases line up with TRBD1. The CDR3 extends over 13 amino acids. CDR1 and CDR2 from the germline V gene are SGHNT and YYREEE (reference sequence). The J segment lost 9 bases and the V segment lost 4 bases, leaving 7 bases of the junction unmatched. The CDR3 sequence is CASSPQTGLEQFF. The CDR3 DNA reads TGTGCCAGCAGCCCCCAGACAGGGCTTGAGCAGTTCTTC.